This entry lists 20 T cell receptor beta chains sequenced from one sample in a study of breast tumors, draining lymph nodes, adjacent tissues (dated by TCRdb to 2015 to 2016). Lymph node samples came from the axillary draining lymph nodes of breast cancer patients. The library relied on multiplex PCR. Sequenced using an Illumina HiSeq 2000. TCRdb applied fastp at Q25 and MiXCR to the public reads, then kept only in-frame beta chains. One record per CDR3 amino acid sequence lists the most common genes and DNA. The sample profile shows approximately 210,000 distinct CDR3 sequences; 30% to 35% of them were found once. The ten largest make up 3% to 4.5% of the sample. The sequencing input was axillary lymph node tissue. The receptors shown here come from a female donor with breast cancer. Some clones in this sample may be carry-over from other donors' samples.

This clonotype was seen only a few times. A much more abundant neighbour one base away suggests this may be a read error. The gene calls are TRBV11-2 and TRBJ2-7, with D hard to call. Trimming removed 3 bases at V and 2 bases at J, with 11 bases between. CDR3 length: 14 amino acids. Germline V gene lookup returns CDR1 SGHAT and CDR2 FQNNGV. The CDR3 loop reads CASSLFREAYEQYF. Written as DNA, the CDR3 is TGTGCCAGCAGCTTGTTTAGGGAAGCCTACGAGCAGTACTTC.

In its sample, this clonotype was seen many times. The chain couples TRBV7-2 to TRBJ2-5; D remains unclear. The CDR3 has 15 residues. Germline-derived CDR1 and CDR2 are SGHTA and FQGNSA. Trimming removed 3 bases at V and 5 bases at J, with 16 bases between. The CDR3 region is CASSFERARRETQYF. CDR3 sequence (DNA): TGTGCCAGCAGCTTTGAACGGGCCCGACGGGAGACCCAGTACTTC.

The chain employs TRBV7-2 and TRBJ1-1, with TRBD1 matching over 9 bases. J gave up 5 bases and V 1 base, and 5 bases lay outside the gene matches. The V gene's germline CDR1 is SGHTA and CDR2 FQGNSA. This CDR3 is built from 15 residues. The CDR3 is CASSLGNGQGTEAFF. DNA of the CDR3: TGTGCCAGCAGCTTAGGGAACGGACAGGGGACTGAAGCTTTCTTT.

This clonotype has at least ten counts. This chain connects TRBV5-1 to TRBJ2-7, with 12 bases lining up with TRBD2. CDR3 size: 16 residues. The ends lost 1 base at V and 6 bases at J; junction bases unmatched: 8. CDR1 is SGHRS, CDR2 YFSETQ, per germline. The CDR3 DNA is TGCGCCAGCAGCTTGTTGACTAGCGGGAGCTTCGGCGAGCAGTACTTC. Its protein is CASSLLTSGSFGEQYF.

A note on this clonotype: This may stem from a read error, because a much larger clone lies one nucleotide away. As the CDR3 is not closed by the conserved phenylalanine or tryptophan, this likely results from a read error. The rearrangement links TRBV19 to TRBJ2-1, with 8 positions matching TRBD1. V lost 3 bases to trimming and J lost 7 bases; unmatched junction nucleotides: 11. CDR3 length: 16 amino acids. Germline V gene data show CDR1 as LNHDA and CDR2 as SQIVND (reference sequence). The CDR3 sequence: CASSIWRGRGLNEQFS. The DNA for the CDR3 is TGTGCCAGTAGTATTTGGCGCGGCAGGGGGCTGAATGAGCAGTTCTCC.

This clonotype occurred many times. The rearrangement links TRBV18 to TRBJ2-3; 7 nucleotides match TRBD2. The CDR3 totals 15 residues. CDR1 is KGHSH and CDR2 is LQKENI in the germline V gene. With V trimmed by 2 bases and J by 1 base, 3 bases remained unmatched. The CDR3: CASSPGLAGTDTQYF. The CDR3 DNA follows: TGTGCCAGCTCACCAGGGCTAGCGGGCACAGATACGCAGTATTTT.

The CDR3 DNA follows: TGCAGTGTTAGGGACTACAAGGAGTACTATGGCTACACCTTC. It translates to CSVRDYKEYYGYTF. This chain uses TRBV20-1 with TRBJ1-2; TRBD1 might be the D (5 bases). CDR3 length: 14 amino acids. Germline-derived CDR1 and CDR2 are DFQATT and SNEGSKA (reference sequence). V lost 7 bases to trimming and J lost 3 bases, with 18 bases between them.

For this clonotype: Just one base apart from a much larger clone, this may be a read error. The final CDR3 position lacks the conserved phenylalanine or tryptophan, pointing to a likely read error. No DNA is shown, since the ends of the CDR3 on it are uncertain; the CDR3 is the one TCRdb lists. The chain combines TRBV7-9 with TRBJ1-2. The CDR3 is made up of 15 amino acids, end residues included. Germline CDR1 and CDR2: SEHNR and FQNEAQ (reference sequence). The CDR3 sequence is CASSYSDPHLYGYPL.

As regards this clonotype: The CDR3 does not close with the conserved phenylalanine or tryptophan, likely indicating a read error. This chain links TRBV7-2 with TRBJ1-4; D is possibly TRBD1 (5 bases). From germline, CDR1 is SGHTA and CDR2 FQGNSA. This CDR3 has 14 amino acids. The V and J ends lost 5 bases and 6 bases respectively, with 13 bases between them. DNA of the CDR3: TGTGCCAGCAGCCCGGGGGGACTCTATGAAAAACTGTTTCTT. It specifies CASSPGGLYEKLFL.

This chain links TRBV5-1 with TRBJ2-5; 7 bases map to TRBD1. This CDR3 comprises 13 residues. Germline V lookup: CDR1 SGHRS, CDR2 YFSETQ. With 2 bases clipped from V and 4 bases from J, the junction kept 2 bases outside the gene matches. The CDR3 region has the DNA TGCGCCAGCAGCTTCGACAGGGCAGAGACCCAGTACTTC. Translating it yields CASSFDRAETQYF.

J is TRBJ2-1 and V is TRBV19; 10 bases align to TRBD1. Per germline, CDR1 LNHDA and CDR2 SQIVND (reference sequence). The V segment lost 7 bases and the J segment 4 bases; nucleotides outside the gene matches: 10. The CDR3 has 16 amino acids. The CDR3 DNA sequence: TGTGCCAGTACCGACATGACAGGGGGCGCGTACAATGAGCAGTTCTTC. Protein product: CASTDMTGGAYNEQFF.

Concerning this clonotype: Compared with germline, one end of the junction differs, possibly owing to a read error. The V gene is TRBV6-5, the J gene TRBJ2-3; the match to TRBD2 covers 14 bases. Per the germline V gene, CDR1 is MNHEY and CDR2 is SVGAGI. This CDR3 spans 18 amino acids. CDR3 nucleotides: TGTGCCAGCAGTCAGGGACTAGCGGGAGTTGGGGGCACGGATACGCAGTATTTT. As protein: CASSQGLAGVGGTDTQYF.

This clonotype was seen repeatedly, ten times or more. This sequence joins TRBV13 and TRBJ1-2; D is possibly TRBD1 (6 bases). The germline gives CDR1 PRHDT, CDR2 FYEKMQ (reference sequence). The CDR3 runs to 16 residues. Trimming took off 2 bases at V and 6 bases at J, with 19 bases between the two ends. The CDR3 spells CASSLRARQGRDGYTF. CDR3 nucleotides: TGTGCCAGCAGCTTAAGAGCCCGGCAGGGGAGAGATGGCTACACCTTC.

This clonotype has at least ten counts. The chain has TRBV11-2 and TRBJ1-3; the match to TRBD1 covers 9 bases. The CDR3 has 16 residues. CDR1 and CDR2 from the germline V gene are SGHAT and FQNNGV. The ends lost 2 bases at V and 4 bases at J; junction bases unmatched: 6. The CDR3 nucleotides are TGTGCCAGCAGCTTATCCGGGACAGGGTTCGGAAACACCATATATTTT. The encoded protein is CASSLSGTGFGNTIYF.

This clonotype was counted at least ten times. This chain connects TRBV6-1 to TRBJ1-6; no clear D gene. The CDR3 is 12 amino acids. Trimming removed 1 base from V and 7 bases from J, with 2 bases in between. Germline V gene lookup returns CDR1 MNHNS and CDR2 SASEGT. The DNA of the CDR3 is TGTGCCAGCAGTGAAGTAAATTCACCCCTCCACTTT. Translation: CASSEVNSPLHF.

Comment on this clonotype: A much larger clone differs by one base, so this may be a read error. The chain recombines TRBV5-6 with TRBJ2-5; a possible D gene is TRBD2 (6 bases). The CDR3 runs to 15 residues. Germline-derived CDR1 and CDR2 are SGHDT and YYEEEE. The germline V and J ends were trimmed by 4 bases and 5 bases, with 18 bases remaining between them. CDR3 sequence: CASSTAGTPRETQYF. DNA for the CDR3: TGTGCCAGCAGCACTGCCGGGACTCCCAGGGAGACCCAGTACTTC.

This clonotype was seen a handful of times. The chain joins TRBV6-1 to TRBJ2-7; TRBD1 matches 11 bases. The CDR3 loop spans 16 amino acids. The V gene end was trimmed by 0 bases and the J gene end by 4 bases; junction bases not matched to a gene: 5. Germline V gives CDR1 MNHNS, CDR2 SASEGT. CDR3 DNA: TGTGCCAGCAGTGAAGCGGGGGACAGGGGGAGTTACGAGCAGTACTTC. It codes for CASSEAGDRGSYEQYF.

V usage is TRBV11-3 and J usage is TRBJ1-3; a weak D match, TRBD1 (5 bases). CDR1 and CDR2 from the germline V gene are SGHNT and YENEEA. This CDR3 is 15 amino acids long. V was cut by 6 bases and J by 8 bases, with 20 bases left in between. The CDR3 region is CASRPREPYGYTIYF. CDR3 sequence (DNA): TGTGCCAGCAGACCCAGGGAACCCTATGGCTACACCATATATTTT. Variable domain in full (rest from reference TRBV11-3 and TRBJ1-3): EAGVVQSPRYKIIEKKQPVAFWCNPISGHNTLYWYLQNLGQGPELLIRYENEEAVDDSQLPKDRFSAERLKGVDSTLKIQPAELGDSAVYLCASRPREPYGYTIYFGEGSWLTVV.

At least ten counts were recorded for this clonotype. The V gene is TRBV9, the J gene TRBJ1-2; 7 bases align to TRBD1. This CDR3 spans 14 amino acids. V lost 4 bases, J lost 6 bases, and 9 bases stayed unmatched. Germline values: CDR1 SGDLS, CDR2 YYNGEE. Here the CDR3 DNA reads TGTGCCAGCAGCACAATACAGGGGTGGCATGGCTACACCTTC. It yields the protein CASSTIQGWHGYTF.

This clonotype was counted a single time. The chain carries TRBV29-1 and TRBJ2-7; 11 bases align to TRBD2. The germline V gene encodes CDR1 SQVTM and CDR2 ANQGSEA. The ends lost 6 bases at V and 2 bases at J; junction bases unmatched: 12. CDR3 length: 16 residues. CDR3 loop: CSVRMSSGRTTYEQYF. CDR3 DNA sequence: TGCAGCGTCCGAATGTCTAGCGGGAGGACCACCTACGAGCAGTACTTC.